The entry that follows covers one TCR beta chain sequence. These data belong to a study of Ad26.COV2.S vaccination and SARS-CoV-2 variants. Across the study: Ad26.COV2.S was injected intramuscularly once or twice, 56 days apart.

The method was immunoSEQ multiplex PCR; TCRdb's version includes in-frame clones alone and lacks a portion of them. This table holds 300,000 to 350,000 clones, around nine tenths found once. This sample's treatment: 15 to 20 received Ad26.COV2.S at low or high dose, single or two shots; several received placebo; per-sample allocation not given. Collection of samples fell on day 63 after the first vaccine or placebo injection. An adult of 18-55 years in Boston served as donor. The material was peripheral blood, obtained in a trial of Ad26.COV2.S vaccine versus placebo. The sequence derives from a person aged 18-65 years who received the Ad26.COV2.S COVID-19 vaccine or a placebo.

In DNA, the CDR3 is TGTGCCAGCAGCCGCCCACTAGCGGGAGGCACAGATACGCAGTATTTT. Translating gives CASSRPLAGGTDTQYF. The chain is built from TRBV5-6 and TRBJ2-3; TRBD2 matches 11 bases. The V and J ends lost 4 bases and 1 base, in that order; junction bases with no gene match: 5. The CDR3 consists of 16 residues. Germline loops: CDR1 SGHDT, CDR2 YYEEEE. Full variable domain (remainder filled in from reference TRBV5-6 and TRBJ2-3): DAGVTQSPTHLIKTRGQQVTLRCSPKSGHDTVSWYQQALGQGPQFIFQYYEEEERQRGNFPDRFSGHQFPNYSSELNVNALLLGDSALYLCASSRPLAGGTDTQYFGPGTRLTVL.